This is a list of T cell receptor beta chains from one sample in a study of prognosis after radiotherapy for stage I lung cancer. Each CDR3 protein gets one entry after TCRdb re-called the multiplex PCR reads with MiXCR. The data hold about 16,000 distinct CDR3 sequences, with roughly 45% observed a single time. Sequences were derived from PBMCs, sampled before or after stereotactic body radiation therapy (not recorded which). Source of these receptors: a donor aged 50 or older with non-small cell lung cancer. CDR3s include the opening cysteine and the closing phenylalanine or tryptophan. The order of the fields is clone size, J gene, D gene, V gene, CDR3 DNA, CDR3 protein. The D gene is left open where the match is weak. Size tells how often a clone was seen (once, few, many) or the class of an expanded clone, and some rows leave it out.

. TRBJ2-3 . TRBV7-6 TGTGCCAGCAGCCCGACCTGGGGGGCAGATACGCAGTATTTT CASSPTWGADTQYF
. TRBJ2-1 . TRBV20-1 TGCAGTGCTAGAGTTGGCGGGGCAGGGCGATACAATGAGCAGTTCTTC CSARVGGAGRYNEQFF
many TRBJ2-3 . TRBV7-3 TGTGCCAGCAGCTTAACGTCAACCTCAGATACGCAGTATTTT CASSLTSTSDTQYF
. TRBJ1-6 . TRBV27 TGTGCCAGCAGTCCGAGACAGACGAATTATAATTCACCCCTCCACTTT CASSPRQTNYNSPLHF
. TRBJ1-1 TRBD1 TRBV12-3/TRBV12-4 TGTGCCAGCAGTGGGACAGGGGCTTACGAAGCTTTCTTT CASSGTGAYEAFF
many TRBJ2-2 . TRBV7-6 TGTGCCAGCAGCTTAGGGGGATCGAACACCGGGGAGCTGTTTTTT CASSLGGSNTGELFF
. TRBJ2-7 . TRBV28 TGTGCCATCAGAGCAGGGGGGCAATACGATCAGTACTTC CAIRAGGQYDQYF
. TRBJ2-2 . TRBV5-1 TGCGCCAGCAGCCGCACGGACAACCCGGGGACCGGGGAGCTGTTTTTT CASSRTDNPGTGELFF
. TRBJ2-5 . TRBV18 TGTGTCAGCTCACCACTAGGACTTACGGAGACCCAGTACTTC CVSSPLGLTETQYF
. TRBJ2-3 TRBD2 TRBV3-1 TGTGCCAGCAGCCTGACTAGCGGGGCAGATACGCAGTATTTT CASSLTSGADTQYF
many TRBJ2-7 . TRBV7-8 TGTGCCAGCAGCCCCGGATTTACATCCTACGAGCAGTACTTC CASSPGFTSYEQYF
many TRBJ2-5 TRBD2 TRBV3-1 TGTGCCAGCAGCCACCTAGCGGGGGGACTCTCGACCCAGTACTTC CASSHLAGGLSTQYF
many TRBJ1-5 . TRBV10-3 TGTGCCATCAGTGAGTCGATGGGCGGTGCTCAGCCCCAGCATTTT CAISESMGGAQPQHF
many TRBJ1-5 TRBD1 TRBV18 TGTGCCAGCTCACCAGCCGGGACAGGGATGAAGCCCCAGCATTTT CASSPAGTGMKPQHF
. TRBJ2-6 TRBD1 TRBV5-6 TGTGCCAGCAGCGATTTACCGGGACAGGGATACTCTGGGGCCAACGTCCTGACTTTC CASSDLPGQGYSGANVLTF
many TRBJ2-4 . TRBV6-2/TRBV6-3 TGTGCCAGCAGAAAGGGACACCTAGCCAAAAACATTCAGTACTTC CASRKGHLAKNIQYF
. TRBJ1-1 . TRBV6-2/TRBV6-3 TGTGCCAGCAGTTACCTTTCTATTTCGGAGAACACTGAAGCTTTCTTT CASSYLSISENTEAFF
medium-sized TRBJ1-3 TRBD1 TRBV6-1 TGTGCCAGCAGTGAAGGGGACAGGGGAGCTTCTGGAAACACCATATATTTT CASSEGDRGASGNTIYF
. TRBJ1-5 . TRBV27 TGTGCCAGTGGGCCGGGATTGGGTCAGCCCCAGCATTTT CASGPGLGQPQHF
many TRBJ1-2 TRBD1 TRBV5-1 TGCGCCAGCAGTTCGAGTCCGGGACAGGGCTATGAAGATGGCTACACCTTC CASSSSPGQGYEDGYTF
many TRBJ2-5 . TRBV5-1 TGCGCCAGCAGCTTCGTGGGAGAAGAGACCCAGTACTTC CASSFVGEETQYF
. TRBJ2-1 TRBD2 TRBV6-1 TGTGCCAGCATGACTAGCGGCGTGAGCTCCTACAATGAGCAGTTCTTC CASMTSGVSSYNEQFF
medium-sized TRBJ1-1 . TRBV6-8 TGTGCCAGCAGTTACACCCTGACGGCTGAAGCTTTCTTT CASSYTLTAEAFF
many TRBJ1-4 . TRBV27 TGTGCCAGCAGCCCCATTTATAAGGGAGAACAGGAAAAACTGTTTTTT CASSPIYKGEQEKLFF